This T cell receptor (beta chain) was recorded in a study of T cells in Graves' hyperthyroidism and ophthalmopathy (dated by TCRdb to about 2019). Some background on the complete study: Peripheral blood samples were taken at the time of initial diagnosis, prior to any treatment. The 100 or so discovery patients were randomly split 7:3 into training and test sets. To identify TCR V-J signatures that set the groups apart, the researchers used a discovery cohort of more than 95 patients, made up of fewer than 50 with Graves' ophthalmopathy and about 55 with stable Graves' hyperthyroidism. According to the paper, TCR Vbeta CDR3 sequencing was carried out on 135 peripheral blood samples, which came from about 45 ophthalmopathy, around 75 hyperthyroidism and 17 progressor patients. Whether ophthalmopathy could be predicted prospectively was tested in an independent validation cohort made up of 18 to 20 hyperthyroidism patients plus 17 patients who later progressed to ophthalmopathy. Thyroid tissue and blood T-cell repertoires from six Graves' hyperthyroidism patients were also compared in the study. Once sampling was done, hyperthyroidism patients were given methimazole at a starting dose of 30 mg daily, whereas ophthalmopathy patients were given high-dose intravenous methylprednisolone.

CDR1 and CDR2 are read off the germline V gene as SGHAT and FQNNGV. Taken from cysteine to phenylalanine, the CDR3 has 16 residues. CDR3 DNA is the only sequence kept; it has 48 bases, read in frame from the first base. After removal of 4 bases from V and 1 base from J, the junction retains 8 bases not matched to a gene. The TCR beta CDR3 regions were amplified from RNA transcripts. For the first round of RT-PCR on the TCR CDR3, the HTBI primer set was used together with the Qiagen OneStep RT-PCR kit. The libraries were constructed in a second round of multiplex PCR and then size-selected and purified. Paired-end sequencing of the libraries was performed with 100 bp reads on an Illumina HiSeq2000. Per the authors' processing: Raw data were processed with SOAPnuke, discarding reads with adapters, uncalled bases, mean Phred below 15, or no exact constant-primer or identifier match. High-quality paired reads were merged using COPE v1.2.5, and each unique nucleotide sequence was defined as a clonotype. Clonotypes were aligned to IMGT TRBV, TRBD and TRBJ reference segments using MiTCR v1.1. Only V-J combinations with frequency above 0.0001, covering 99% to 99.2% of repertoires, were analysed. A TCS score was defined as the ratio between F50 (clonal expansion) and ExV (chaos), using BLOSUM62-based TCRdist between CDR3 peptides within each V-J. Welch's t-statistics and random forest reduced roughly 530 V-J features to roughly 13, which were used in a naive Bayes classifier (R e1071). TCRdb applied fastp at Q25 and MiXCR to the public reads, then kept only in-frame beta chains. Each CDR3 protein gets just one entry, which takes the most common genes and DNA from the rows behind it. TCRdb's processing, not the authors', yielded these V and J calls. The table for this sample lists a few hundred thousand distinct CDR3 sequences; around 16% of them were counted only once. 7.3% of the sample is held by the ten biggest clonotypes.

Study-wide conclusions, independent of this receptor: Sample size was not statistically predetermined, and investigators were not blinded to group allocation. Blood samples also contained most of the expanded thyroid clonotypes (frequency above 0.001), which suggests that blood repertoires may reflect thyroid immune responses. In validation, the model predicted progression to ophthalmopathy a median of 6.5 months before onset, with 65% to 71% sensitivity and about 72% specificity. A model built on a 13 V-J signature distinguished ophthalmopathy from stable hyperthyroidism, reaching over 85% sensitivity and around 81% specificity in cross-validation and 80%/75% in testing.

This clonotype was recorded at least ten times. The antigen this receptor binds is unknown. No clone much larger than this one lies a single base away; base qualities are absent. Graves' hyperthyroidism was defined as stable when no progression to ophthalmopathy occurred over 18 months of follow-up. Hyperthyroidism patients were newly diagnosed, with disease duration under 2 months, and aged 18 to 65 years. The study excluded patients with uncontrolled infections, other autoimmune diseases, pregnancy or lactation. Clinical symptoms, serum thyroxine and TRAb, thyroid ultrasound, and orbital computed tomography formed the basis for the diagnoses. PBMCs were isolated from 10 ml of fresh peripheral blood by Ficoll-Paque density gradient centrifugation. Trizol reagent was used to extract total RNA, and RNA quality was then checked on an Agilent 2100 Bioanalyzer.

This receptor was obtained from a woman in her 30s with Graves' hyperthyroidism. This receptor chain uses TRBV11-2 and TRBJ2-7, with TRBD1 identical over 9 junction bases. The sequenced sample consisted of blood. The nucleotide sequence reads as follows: TGTGCCAGCAGCTGGGGGCCGGGGACAGGGTCCTACGAGCAGTACTTC. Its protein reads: CASSWGPGTGSYEQYF.